Shown below are 2 T cell receptor beta chains from a single sample sequenced in a study of shared clonotypes between healthy human individuals. The repertoire was sequenced with immunoSEQ multiplex PCR; TCRdb's copy has only in-frame clones and lacks some. The profile covers more than 1,200,000 clones, with roughly 98.5% appearing a single time and over 0.3% taken by the ten largest. The specimen sequenced was naive CD4+ T cells sorted from blood. Subset reported: CD45RA+ positively selected. The receptors here all came from a man aged 25 to 40 in good health.

The chain couples TRBV2 to TRBJ1-2; D is uncertain. This CDR3 contains 11 residues. Per germline, CDR1 SNHLY and CDR2 FYNNEI. Trimming took 4 bases from V and 8 from J, leaving 8 bases between them. For the CDR3, the DNA is TGTGCCAGCAGTGCCGAGGGAGGCTACACCTTC. It codes for CASSAEGGYTF.

The chain carries TRBV29-1 and TRBJ2-7; D is tentatively TRBD1 or TRBD2 (5 bases each). This CDR3 has 13 residues. Between the trimmed V and J ends, which lost 2 bases and 2 bases, there was a span of 10 bases. Germline loops: CDR1 SQVTM, CDR2 ANQGSEA. The CDR3 DNA reads TGCAGCGTTGAATCCCAGGGAGCCTACGAGCAGTACTTC. Its protein product is CSVESQGAYEQYF.